The 8 T cell receptor beta chains reported below all come from one sample, sequenced in a study of beta chain features in type 1 diabetes. Expressed TCRB transcripts were sequenced because the isolated RNA had all been reverse transcribed beforehand. Sequencing was performed with immunoSEQ multiplex PCR; in TCRdb, only in-frame clones are kept and a portion is missing. In the table there are about 240,000 clones, 25% to 35% of which are singletons. The sample taken for sequencing was central memory CD4+ T cells from blood. The receptors were sampled from a young man in good health.

In its sample, this clone was seen once. The gene calls are TRBV5-6 and TRBJ2-2, with 7 bases fitting TRBD1. The CDR3 runs 17 residues. Looked up from germline, CDR1 is SGHDT and CDR2 is YYEEEE. With 3 bases clipped from V and 4 bases from J, the junction kept 12 bases outside the gene matches. In DNA, the CDR3 is TGTGCCAGCAGCTCACTCAAACAGGGGCGGAGCACCGGGGAGCTGTTTTTT. This translates into CASSSLKQGRSTGELFF. Supplemented by reference TRBV5-6 and TRBJ2-2, the full variable domain reads DAGVTQSPTHLIKTRGQQVTLRCSPKSGHDTVSWYQQALGQGPQFIFQYYEEEERQRGNFPDRFSGHQFPNYSSELNVNALLLGDSALYLCASSSLKQGRSTGELFFGEGSRLTVL.

This clone was counted between two and nine times. The J gene is TRBJ2-3, the V gene TRBV28; 9 bases agree with TRBD1. The J segment lost 2 bases and the V segment lost 6 bases, leaving 3 bases of the junction unmatched. CDR1 and CDR2 (germline): MDHEN, SYDVKM. This CDR3 is built from 14 residues. CDR3 bases: TGTGCCAGCAGGCGGACAGGGGACACAGATACGCAGTATTTT. Encoded protein: CASRRTGDTDTQYF.

The chain is built from TRBV30 and TRBJ2-5; 12 bases map to TRBD1. CDR3 size: 16 residues. Germline V gives CDR1 GTSNPN, CDR2 SVGIG (reference sequence). With 3 bases clipped from V and 2 bases from J, the junction kept 7 bases outside the gene matches. DNA for the CDR3: TGTGCCTGGAGCCGGGGGACAGGGGGCCAACAAGAGACCCAGTACTTC. This encodes CAWSRGTGGQQETQYF.

The V call is TRBV29-1, the J call TRBJ2-1; TRBD2 aligns across 7 bases. V gave up 6 bases and J gave up 4 bases; unmatched junction bases: 9. Germline V gives CDR1 SQVTM, CDR2 ANQGSEA. The CDR3 totals 14 residues. CDR3 DNA: TGCAGCGTCGCGCGTGGCGGGAGATACAATGAGCAGTTCTTC. Protein: CSVARGGRYNEQFF.

In its sample, this clone was seen a few times. This chain uses TRBV6-1 with TRBJ1-5; D uncertain. V shed 7 bases and J shed 4 bases, with 11 bases lying between them. From germline, CDR1 is MNHNS and CDR2 SASEGT. The CDR3 is 13 residues long. CDR3 in amino acids: CASMKDGNQPQHF. The CDR3, as DNA: TGTGCCAGCATGAAGGACGGGAATCAGCCCCAGCATTTT.

This clone has only a few counts. The V call is TRBV9, the J call TRBJ2-6, with 8 nucleotides matching TRBD1. Per germline, CDR1 SGDLS and CDR2 YYNGEE. The V gene end was trimmed by 4 bases and the J gene end by 0 bases; junction bases not matched to a gene: 3. The CDR3 has 16 residues. The CDR3 loop is CASSRGTGSGANVLTF. CDR3 DNA sequence: TGTGCCAGCAGCAGAGGGACAGGCTCTGGGGCCAACGTCCTGACTTTC.

There are a few counts of this clone. Here the CDR3 DNA reads TGTGCCAGCAGCTTAGGTGGCCGGGGCACCCCGGATACGCAGTATTTT. Its translation is CASSLGGRGTPDTQYF. The rearrangement links TRBV11-2 to TRBJ2-3; either TRBD1 or TRBD2 may fit D (5 bases each). V shed 1 base and J shed 6 bases, with 17 bases lying between them. CDR3 length equals 16 residues. Germline V lookup: CDR1 SGHAT, CDR2 FQNNGV.

V is TRBV29-1 and J is TRBJ1-2; TRBD1 is a possible D gene (5 bases). Deletions cut 0 bases from V and 4 bases from J, with 12 bases between. The CDR3 is 14 amino acids. Germline CDR1 and CDR2: SQVTM and ANQGSEA. The CDR3 coding sequence is TGCAGCGTTGAAGAGGGAGGGACCGGCTATGGCTACACCTTC. Its protein is CSVEEGGTGYGYTF.